This TCR beta chain was retrieved from a study of vaccination and CD4 T cells after COVID-19. The Oncomine TCR Beta short-read assay was what sequenced the DNA obtained from cultured CD4+ T cells. From CD4+ T cells that had been cultured, genomic DNA was extracted. One entry per CDR3 protein results from TCRdb running MiXCR on the PCR reads. The table has approximately 9,500 distinct CDR3 sequences, 30% seen once; the top ten hold 13%. The ends were cut back, 8 bases at V and 3 bases at J, with 14 bases in the middle. This CDR3 region has 13 residues. Germline assignment: CDR1 MNHNS and CDR2 SASEGT. Comment on this clonotype: As yet, its antigen is unknown.

As for treatment: approximately nine-day PBMC culture with coronavirus spike peptide pools or control peptides (ViraFEST assay). Those CD4+ T cells from the unexposed donor predate the COVID-19 pandemic (2011-2018). This clonotype originated in a human donor in good health. The sample was CD4+ T cells from blood, cultured in vitro. V is TRBV6-1 and J is TRBJ2-7, with a tentative D call TRBD2 (5 bases). This CDR3 is CASGREGVYEQYF. DNA for the CDR3: TGTGCCAGCGGACGGGAAGGAGTCTACGAGCAGTACTTC.